This TCR beta chain came from a study of human T cells and chemical hapten exposure. Across the study: 2% DPC was applied to approximately 2 cm by approximately 2 cm of upper inner arm skin for sensitization. Patients having alopecia areata, totalis or universalis were mostly female. General study points: In comparison with controls, expanded TCRs gave rise to a significantly larger number of large CDR3 similarity clusters.

Trimming took 3 bases from V and 6 from J; bases not matched to a gene: 8. This CDR3 region has 15 residues. Germline CDR1 is MDHEN and CDR2 is SYDVKM. The time point denotes: pre-sensitization, week 0. Sample treatment: therapeutic diphenylcyclopropenone sensitization with weekly scalp DPC. This clonotype was seen at least ten times. The target antigen is unknown. TCRdb used MiXCR to reprocess the RACE reads, holding one entry per CDR3 protein. The sample gives 85,000 to 90,000 distinct CDR3 sequences, 9.6% of which show up once; roughly 4% is in the top ten. V and J are TRBV28 and TRBJ2-7; 10 bases agree with TRBD1. The sequence derives from a woman aged 40 to 55 with alopecia areata. Some clones in this sample may be carry-over from other donors' samples. Material: whole blood, obtained in connection with sensitization to the hapten diphenylcyclopropenone (DPC). The CDR3 protein is CASSLGTGTGAEQYF. The CDR3 nucleotides are TGTGCCAGCAGTTTGGGGACCGGGACAGGGGCCGAGCAGTACTTC. The full variable domain, its missing parts supplied by reference TRBV28 and TRBJ2-7, is DVKVTQSSRYLVKRTGEKVFLECVQDMDHENMFWYRQDPGLGLRLIYFSYDVKMKEKGDIPEGYSVSREKKERFSLILESASTNQTSMYLCASSLGTGTGAEQYFGPGTRLTVT.